The 5 T cell receptor beta chains below were found in one sample sequenced in a study of blood T cell repertoires in COVID-19. Assay used: immunoSEQ multiplex PCR; TCRdb lists only in-frame clones, some missing. This sample has fewer than 250,000 clones, with approximately 84% found just once. Specimen: peripheral blood. All receptors come from a man in his fifties or sixties with acute or convalescent COVID-19.

The gene calls are TRBV25-1 and TRBJ1-2; D unresolved. The length of the CDR3 is 15 residues. V dropped 0 bases and J dropped 10 bases, with 18 bases sitting between them. The germline CDR1 and CDR2 sequences are MGHDK and SYGVNS. The CDR3 bases are TGTGCCAGCAGTGAATATGGTACCACCAGTTTCGTCTACACCTTC. Residues: CASSEYGTTSFVYTF.

The chain recombines TRBV10-1 with TRBJ2-7; D is uncertain. CDR3 length equals 15 residues. Germline assignment: CDR1 WNHNN and CDR2 SYGVQD (reference sequence). The V end lost 1 base, the J end lost 2 bases, and 12 bases lay between the germline ends. DNA of the CDR3: TGCGCCAGCAGTGAGTTCGGCAGGTTACCCTACGAGCAGTACTTC. Translated: CASSEFGRLPYEQYF.

This clone has a handful of counts. The chain carries TRBV6-5 and TRBJ2-7, with 7 bases matching TRBD1. CDR3 length equals 14 residues. Germline V gene lookup returns CDR1 MNHEY and CDR2 SVGAGI. V lost 6 bases and J lost 0; bases outside the gene matches: 5. CDR3 in DNA: TGTGCCAGCAGACAGGGGACGAGCTCCTACGAGCAGTACTTC. The encoded protein is CASRQGTSSYEQYF.

V gene TRBV4-1 combines with J gene TRBJ1-1; no reliable D call. V lost 4 bases, J lost 5 bases, and 8 bases lay in between. Germline CDR1 reads MGHRA; CDR2 reads YSYEKL. This CDR3 spans 12 amino acids. The CDR3 loop is CASSRGRTEAFF. In DNA, the CDR3 is TGCGCCAGCAGCCGTGGGAGGACTGAAGCTTTCTTT.

Only one count was recorded for this clone. The V and J genes are TRBV28 and TRBJ1-2, with TRBD1 identical over 9 bases. The CDR3 extends over 13 amino acids. Germline CDR1 reads MDHEN; CDR2 reads SYDVKM. V trimming: 8 bases; J trimming: 6 bases; junction bases outside the gene matches: 7. This CDR3 reads CASYLGTGNGYTF. CDR3 sequence (DNA): TGTGCCAGCTATCTCGGGACAGGGAATGGCTACACCTTC.